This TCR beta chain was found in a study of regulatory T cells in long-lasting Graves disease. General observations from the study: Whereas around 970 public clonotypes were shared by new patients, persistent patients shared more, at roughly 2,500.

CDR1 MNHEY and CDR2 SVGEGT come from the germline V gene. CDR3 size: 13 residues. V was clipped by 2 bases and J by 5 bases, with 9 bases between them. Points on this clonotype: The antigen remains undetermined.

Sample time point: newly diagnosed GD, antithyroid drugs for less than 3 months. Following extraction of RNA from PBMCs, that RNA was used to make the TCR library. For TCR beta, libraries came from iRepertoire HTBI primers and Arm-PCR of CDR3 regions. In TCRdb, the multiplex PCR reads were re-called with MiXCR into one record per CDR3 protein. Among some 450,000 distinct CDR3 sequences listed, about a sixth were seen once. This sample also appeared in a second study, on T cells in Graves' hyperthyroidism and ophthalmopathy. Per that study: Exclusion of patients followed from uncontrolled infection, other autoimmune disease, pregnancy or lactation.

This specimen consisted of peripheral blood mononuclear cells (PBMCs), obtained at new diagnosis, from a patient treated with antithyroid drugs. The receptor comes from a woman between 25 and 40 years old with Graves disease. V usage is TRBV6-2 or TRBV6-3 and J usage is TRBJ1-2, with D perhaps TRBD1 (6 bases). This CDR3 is CASSYGDTYGYTF. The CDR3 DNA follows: TGTGCCAGCAGTTACGGGGACACATATGGCTACACCTTC.